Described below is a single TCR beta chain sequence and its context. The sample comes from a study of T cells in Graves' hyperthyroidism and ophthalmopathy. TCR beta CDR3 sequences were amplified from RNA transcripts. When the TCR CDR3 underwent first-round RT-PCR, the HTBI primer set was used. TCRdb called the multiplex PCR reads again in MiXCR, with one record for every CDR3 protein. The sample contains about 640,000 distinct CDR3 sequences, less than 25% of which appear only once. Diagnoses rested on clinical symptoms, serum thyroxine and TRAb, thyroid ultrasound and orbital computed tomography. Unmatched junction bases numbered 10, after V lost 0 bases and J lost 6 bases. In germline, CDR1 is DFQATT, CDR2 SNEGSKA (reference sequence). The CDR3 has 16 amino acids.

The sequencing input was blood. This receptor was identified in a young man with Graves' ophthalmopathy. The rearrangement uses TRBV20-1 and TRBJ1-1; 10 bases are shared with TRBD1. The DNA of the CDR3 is TGCAGTGCTAGAGACCGGGACAGGGGAGTTGGCGCTGAAGCTTTCTTT. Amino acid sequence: CSARDRDRGVGAEAFF.